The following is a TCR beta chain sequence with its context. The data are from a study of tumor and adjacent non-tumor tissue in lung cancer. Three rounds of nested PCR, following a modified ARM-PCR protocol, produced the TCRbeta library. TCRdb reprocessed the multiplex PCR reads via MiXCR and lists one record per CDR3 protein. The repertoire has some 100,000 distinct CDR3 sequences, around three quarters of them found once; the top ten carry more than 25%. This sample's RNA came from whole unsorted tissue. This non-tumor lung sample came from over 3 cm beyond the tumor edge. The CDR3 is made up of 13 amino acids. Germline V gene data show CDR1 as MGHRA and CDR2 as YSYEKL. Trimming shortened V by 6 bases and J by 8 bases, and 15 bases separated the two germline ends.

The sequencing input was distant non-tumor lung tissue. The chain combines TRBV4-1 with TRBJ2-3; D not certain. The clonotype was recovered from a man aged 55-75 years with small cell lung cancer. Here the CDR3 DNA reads TGCGCCAGCAGTCAGCAGGTTCGGGTTACGCAGTATTTT. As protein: CASSQQVRVTQYF.